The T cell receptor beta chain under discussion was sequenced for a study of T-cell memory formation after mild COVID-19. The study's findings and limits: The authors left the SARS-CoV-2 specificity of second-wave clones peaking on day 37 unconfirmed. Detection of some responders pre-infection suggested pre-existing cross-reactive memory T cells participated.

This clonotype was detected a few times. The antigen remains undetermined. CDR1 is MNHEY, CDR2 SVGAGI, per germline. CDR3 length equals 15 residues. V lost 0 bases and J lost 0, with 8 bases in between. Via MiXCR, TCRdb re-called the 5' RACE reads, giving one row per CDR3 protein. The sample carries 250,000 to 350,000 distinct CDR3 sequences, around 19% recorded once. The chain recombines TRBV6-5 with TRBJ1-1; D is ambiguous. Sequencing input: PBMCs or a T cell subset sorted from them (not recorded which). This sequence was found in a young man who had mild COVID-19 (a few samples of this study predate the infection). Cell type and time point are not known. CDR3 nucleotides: TGTGCCAGCAGTTACTCGACGCAGGTGAACACTGAAGCTTTCTTT. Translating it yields CASSYSTQVNTEAFF.